These 15 T cell receptor beta chains share one sample of origin, sequenced in a study of T-cell memory formation after mild COVID-19 (dated by TCRdb to the early 2020s). Receptor amplification or capture employed 5' RACE. Sequencing was carried out with an Illumina NovaSeq 6000. In TCRdb, the public reads were trimmed at Q25 with fastp and aligned with MiXCR, with productive beta chains retained. Merged by CDR3 protein, the rows form single entries marked with the most common genes and DNA. Across this sample there are 200,000 to 300,000 distinct CDR3 sequences, with more than 8% seen only once. 22% of the sample rests with the top ten. The sample was PBMCs or a T cell subset sorted from them (not recorded which). The receptors originated from a man aged 18 to 29 who had mild COVID-19 (a few samples of this study predate the infection). The sample titles of this study are shuffled in the database, so cell type and time point are left out; the donor was told from shared clones.

In its sample, this clonotype was seen many times. The chain employs TRBV18 and TRBJ2-5; 13 bases agree with TRBD2. The CDR3 has 18 amino acids. The junction had 11 bases not matched to a gene; V was cut back by 3 bases and J by 4 bases. The germline CDR1 and CDR2 sequences are KGHSH and LQKENI. CDR3 in DNA: TGTGCCAGCTCACCGCCAGGACTAGCGGGGGACAGTCTAGAGACCCAGTACTTC. It encodes CASSPPGLAGDSLETQYF.

This clonotype was counted ten times or more. The chain combines TRBV7-3 with TRBJ2-2, with D unresolved. From germline, CDR1 is SGHTA and CDR2 FQGTGA. The CDR3 is 14 amino acids. V was cut by 2 bases and J by 4 bases, with 8 bases left in between. The CDR3 coding sequence is TGTGCCAGCAGCTTAGGGGTCGGCACCGGGGAGCTGTTTTTT. Translation gives CASSLGVGTGELFF.

This clonotype occurred a few times. J is TRBJ2-7 and V is TRBV20-1; 7 bases agree with TRBD2. CDR1 is DFQATT, CDR2 SNEGSKA, per germline (reference sequence). After removal of 3 bases from V and 3 bases from J, the junction contained 11 bases not matched to a gene. CDR3 length: 15 amino acids. The DNA for the CDR3 is TGCAGTGCTAGGGGGCGGGCTAGCGGAGGCTACGAGCAGTACTTC. Residues: CSARGRASGGYEQYF.

V is TRBV4-2 and J is TRBJ1-1; 7 nucleotides agree with TRBD1. The CDR3 has 15 residues. Trimming took 3 bases from V and 0 from J; bases not matched to a gene: 4. The germline gives CDR1 LGHNA, CDR2 YNFKEQ. CDR3: CASSQMGQMNTEAFF. In DNA, the CDR3 is TGTGCCAGCAGCCAGATGGGACAGATGAACACTGAAGCTTTCTTT.

This clonotype has ten or more counts. J is TRBJ2-1 and V is TRBV5-1; D uncertain. In germline, CDR1 is SGHRS, CDR2 YFSETQ. The CDR3 loop spans 14 amino acids. Trimming pared 7 bases from V and 0 bases from J, leaving 11 bases between. DNA for the CDR3: TGCGCCAGCGCATACCCAAGCTCCTACAATGAGCAGTTCTTC. Its translation is CASAYPSSYNEQFF.

This clonotype was observed many times. The genes are TRBV5-1 and TRBJ2-3; 7 nucleotides align to TRBD2. Germline-derived CDR1 and CDR2 are SGHRS and YFSETQ. Germline trimming cut 1 base from V and 1 base from J; bases unmatched to any gene: 0. The CDR3 spans 14 residues. The CDR3 region is CASSLTSGTDTQYF. The CDR3 DNA sequence: TGCGCCAGCAGCTTGACTAGCGGCACAGATACGCAGTATTTT.

This chain links TRBV29-1 with TRBJ2-5, with 9 bases matching TRBD1. The length of the CDR3 is 14 residues. Germline CDR1 and CDR2: SQVTM and ANQGSEA. J gave up 4 bases and V 8 bases, and 11 bases lay outside the gene matches. The CDR3 coding sequence is TGCAGCACTAACTACGGGACAGGGATAGAGACCCAGTACTTC. It encodes CSTNYGTGIETQYF.

This clonotype was picked up many times. The chain links TRBV7-2 to TRBJ1-2; D perhaps matches TRBD1 (5 bases). CDR3 length: 15 residues. Per the germline V gene, CDR1 is SGHTA and CDR2 is FQGNSA. The ends were cut back, 0 bases at V and 3 bases at J, with 11 bases in the middle. CDR3 sequence reads: CASSLAQFRDYGYTF. CDR3 nucleotide sequence: TGTGCCAGCAGCTTAGCACAGTTCAGGGACTATGGCTACACCTTC.

This clonotype was detected a few times. J is TRBJ1-2 and V is TRBV4-1, with D perhaps matching TRBD1 (6 bases). V shed 1 base and J shed 4 bases, with 13 bases lying between them. Germline loops: CDR1 MGHRA, CDR2 YSYEKL. The CDR3 has 15 residues. The CDR3 DNA reads TGCGCCAGCAGCCAAGTCCCGGGGACACCCTATGGCTACACCTTC. This sequence encodes CASSQVPGTPYGYTF.

V is TRBV9 and J is TRBJ2-3; 7 bases align to TRBD2. Germline trimming cut 3 bases from V and 0 bases from J; bases unmatched to any gene: 10. This CDR3 has 17 amino acids. The germline gives CDR1 SGDLS, CDR2 YYNGEE. The CDR3 DNA reads as TGTGCCAGCAGCGGATCCCCCCTAGCGGCCAGCACAGATACGCAGTATTTT. Protein: CASSGSPLAASTDTQYF.

The chain links TRBV2 to TRBJ1-4; no reliable D call. Germline assignment: CDR1 SNHLY and CDR2 FYNNEI. The CDR3 spans 13 residues. V lost 7 bases, J lost 5 bases, and 11 bases lay in between. The CDR3 DNA reads TGTGCCAGCAATGGAGAAAGGAATGAAAAACTGTTTTTT. Translated: CASNGERNEKLFF.

The CDR3 nucleotides read TGCGCCAGCAGCCTAGTGACTAGCGGGAGGGCCGGAGACAATGAGCAGTTCTTC. Translating gives CASSLVTSGRAGDNEQFF. This sequence joins TRBV4-3 and TRBJ2-1, with 14 bases identical to TRBD2. The CDR3 length is 18 residues. The germline V gene has CDR1 LGHNA and CDR2 YSLEER. The trim removed 4 bases at V and 5 bases at J, leaving 10 bases unmatched.

V usage is TRBV5-6 and J usage is TRBJ1-5; 9 nucleotides align to TRBD1. Germline V gene data show CDR1 as SGHDT and CDR2 as YYEEEE. Unmatched junction bases numbered 3, after V lost 2 bases and J lost 6 bases. The CDR3 is 14 residues long. CDR3: CASSLQGAVQPQHF. CDR3 DNA: TGTGCCAGCAGCTTACAGGGGGCCGTTCAGCCCCAGCATTTT.

The rearrangement joins TRBV4-1 to TRBJ2-1; D possibly corresponds to TRBD1 (5 bases). CDR3 length: 14 amino acids. Germline CDR1 and CDR2: MGHRA and YSYEKL. The ends were cut back, 4 bases at V and 6 bases at J, with 13 bases in the middle. The CDR3 DNA is TGCGCCAGCAGCCTCGTCTTCCAGGGCAATGAGCAGTTCTTC. Residues: CASSLVFQGNEQFF.

The gene calls are TRBV20-1 and TRBJ1-5; D is possibly TRBD1 (5 bases). The CDR3 is 15 amino acids. The ends were cut back, 1 base at V and 1 base at J, with 11 bases in the middle. CDR1 is DFQATT, CDR2 SNEGSKA, per germline (reference sequence). The chain's CDR3 is CSARVGDPSNQPQHF. The CDR3 coding sequence is TGCAGTGCTAGAGTAGGGGACCCAAGCAATCAGCCCCAGCATTTT.